A selection of T cell receptor beta chains follows, all from one sample in a study of T cells in Graves' hyperthyroidism and ophthalmopathy. TCRdb recomputed calls from the multiplex PCR reads with MiXCR, one row per CDR3 protein. The data contain 600,000 or so distinct CDR3 sequences, over 12% of them singletons. Sequencing was performed on blood. The source is a woman between 18 and 29 years old with Graves' ophthalmopathy. The CDR3 runs from the conserved cysteine through the conserved F or W.

TRBJ2-7	TRBV29-1	CSATTQRSSYEQYF
TRBJ2-3	TRBV7-9	CASSSQGADTQYF
TRBJ2-1	TRBV30	CASTQDPWTRKFF
TRBJ2-7	TRBV4-3	CASSQDTGLAGGTSYEQYF
TRBJ2-1	TRBV7-2	CASSSPRGSSYNEQFF
TRBJ2-1	TRBV11-3	CASSLTGAGVYNEQFF
TRBJ2-5	TRBV18	CASSPTGPSGSQETQYF
TRBJ2-7	TRBV10-3	CATLGSGGYEQYF
TRBJ2-1	TRBV4-3	CASSQEAGRSYNEQFF
TRBJ1-5	TRBV28	CASKALDWPQHF